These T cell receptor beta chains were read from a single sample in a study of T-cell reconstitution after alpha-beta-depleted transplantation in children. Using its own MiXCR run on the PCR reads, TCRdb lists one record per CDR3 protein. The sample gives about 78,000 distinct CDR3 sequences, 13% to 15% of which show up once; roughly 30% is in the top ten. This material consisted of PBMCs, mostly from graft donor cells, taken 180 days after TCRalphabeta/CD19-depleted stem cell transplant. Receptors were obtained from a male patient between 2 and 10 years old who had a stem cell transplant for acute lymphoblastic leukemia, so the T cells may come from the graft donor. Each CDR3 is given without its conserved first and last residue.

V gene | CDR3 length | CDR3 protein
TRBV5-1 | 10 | ASSLTGLEAF
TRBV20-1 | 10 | SAIAGRNEQY
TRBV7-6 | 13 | ASSLRPTGSTEAF
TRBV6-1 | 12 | ASSELGRGSPLH
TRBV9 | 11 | AGTKGWGSEQY
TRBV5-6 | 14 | ASSLGLAGGRETQY
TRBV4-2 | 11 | ASSQVGGDTQY
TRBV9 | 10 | ASSVLEDEQF
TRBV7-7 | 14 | ASSLAPRQGFYGYT
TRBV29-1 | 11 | SVVRGISYEQY
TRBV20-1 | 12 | SARNRGRGETQY
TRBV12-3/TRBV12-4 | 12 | ASSPTDRVQPQH
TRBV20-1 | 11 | SASKQKGYGYT
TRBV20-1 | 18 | SARVRSGGTVELANYGYT
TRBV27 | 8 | ASRGYEQF
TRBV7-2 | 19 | ASSFLLGQGAPGVAKNIQY
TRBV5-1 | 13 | ASSFATEGNSPLH
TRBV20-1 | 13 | SARGKLASLETQY
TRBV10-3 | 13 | AISGKVGNGEKLF
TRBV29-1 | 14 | SVEDPLSPGYNEQF
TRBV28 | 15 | ASSSPWGYYENTEAF
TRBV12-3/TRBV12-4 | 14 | ASSSREDRYFYGYT
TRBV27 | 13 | ASSLSRDGQGEQY
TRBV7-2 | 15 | ASSLARTSGRIDTQY
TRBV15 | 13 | ATSRDNRDRGLQY
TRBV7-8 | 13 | ASSLWTSKQGEQY
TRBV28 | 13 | ASSTPDRLNEKLF
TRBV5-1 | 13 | ASSLVRANTGELF
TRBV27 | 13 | ASSLSRRGVGELF
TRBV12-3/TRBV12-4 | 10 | ASSLRGDTQY
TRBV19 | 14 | ASSWSRDFSSYEQY
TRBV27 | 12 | ASSFKGKDTEAF
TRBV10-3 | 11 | AISARGEDTQY
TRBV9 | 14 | ASSVATGGLIYEQY
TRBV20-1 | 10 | SARGDTGELF
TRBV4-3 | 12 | ASSQETVNYGYT
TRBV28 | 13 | ASTPRRTGWGEQY
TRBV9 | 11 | ASSGARTQEQF
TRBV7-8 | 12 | ASRPRDFFYGYT
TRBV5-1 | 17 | ASSLGLAGGSVFTDTQY
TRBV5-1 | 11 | ASSIGQGDTQY
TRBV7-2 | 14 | ASSLAGQLRYNEQF
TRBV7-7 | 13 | ASSWGQGAGETQY
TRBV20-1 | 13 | SAIRTGGSRETQY
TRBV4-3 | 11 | ASSHSRREKLF
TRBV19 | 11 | AIGQGKNTEAF
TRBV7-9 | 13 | ASSNTGGAADTQY
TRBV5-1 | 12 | ASAFRGARNTIY
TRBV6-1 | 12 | ASRDRPGLHTQY
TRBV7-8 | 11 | ASSLRGVETQY
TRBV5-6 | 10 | ASSLRDRAYT
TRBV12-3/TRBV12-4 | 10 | ASRETGSEAF
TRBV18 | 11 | ASSPGRNYGYT
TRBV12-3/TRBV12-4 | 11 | ASSFWEGETQY
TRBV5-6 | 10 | ASSLVEYGYT